This T cell receptor beta chain was recovered during a study of Graves' ophthalmopathy and Graves' hyperthyroidism. Amplification of TCR beta CDR3 regions used RNA transcripts. Second-round multiplex PCR followed a first-round RT-PCR using HTBI primers. TCRdb passed the multiplex PCR reads through MiXCR, listing each CDR3 protein once. Of about 740,000 distinct CDR3 sequences listed, around 40% are singletons. The CDR3 runs to 18 residues. With 3 bases removed from V and 1 base from J, the gap between germline ends came to 16 bases. Germline V CDR1 and CDR2: MGHDK, SYGVNS. The source is an adult man with Graves' ophthalmopathy. The J gene is TRBJ2-6, the V gene TRBV25-1; TRBD2 might be the D (6 bases). Sequenced input: peripheral blood. CDR3 region: CASSDSAGGRSGANVLTF. The CDR3 nucleotides are TGTGCCAGCAGTGATAGTGCCGGGGGTAGGTCTGGGGCCAACGTCCTGACTTTC.